This TCR beta chain emerged from a study of read filtering for tumor transcriptome and immune sequencing. The overall study: IR-seq gave about 3.5 to 11 million TCR reads per sample; RNA-seq gave about 80 to 1273. Study-level findings and limits: Sorted CD138-negative bone marrow cells were not purified T cells. About 81.9% of IR-seq clonotypes had one read, totaling approximately 4% of reads; RNA-seq: 74.6% and 44.6%. Correlation between methods rose after single-read clonotypes were removed.

In this sample, this clonotype turned up many times. Its target is not known. CDR3 size: 14 residues. V was clipped by 4 bases and J by 2 bases, with 9 bases between them. The germline CDR1 and CDR2 sequences are LGHNT and FRNRAP. This library used around 400 ng RNA and molecular barcoded adaptors spanning alpha/delta and beta/gamma chains. TCRdb redid the calling of the reads with MiXCR, one entry per CDR3 protein. The data contain about 47,000 distinct CDR3 sequences, roughly 12% of them singletons. The chain recombines TRBV12-5 with TRBJ2-1, with D perhaps matching TRBD1 (5 bases). Sequencing was carried out using a population of CD138-negative cells sorted from bone marrow. This TCR derives from a donor over 35 with multiple myeloma. Here the CDR3 reads CASGSGSTYNEQFF. The CDR3, as DNA: TGTGCTAGTGGTTCAGGGTCAACCTACAATGAGCAGTTCTTC.